Following are 30 T cell receptor beta chains from one sample sequenced in a study of cytomegalovirus exposure and HLA in healthy donors. PCR involved 60 Vbeta and 13 Jbeta primers. Some clones are missing from TCRdb's copy, which holds only in-frame ones; the method was immunoSEQ multiplex PCR. The sample lists more than 150,000 clones; 84% were seen once. Sequenced: PBMCs. The receptors derive from a boy aged 10-17 years in good health and CMV-seronegative.

The chain couples TRBV7-2 to TRBJ1-4, with unresolved D. The V gene lost 3 bases and the J gene lost 2 bases, with 7 bases spanning the gap. This CDR3 contains 14 residues. The germline CDR1 and CDR2 sequences are SGHTA and FQGNSA. The CDR3 reads CASSLRLTNEKLFF. The CDR3 nucleotides are TGTGCCAGCAGCTTGAGGCTTACTAATGAAAAACTGTTTTTT.

The J gene is TRBJ2-7, the V gene TRBV29-1; a weak D match, TRBD1 (5 bases). The CDR3 covers 13 residues. Germline-derived CDR1 and CDR2 are SQVTM and ANQGSEA. V dropped 6 bases and J dropped 2 bases, with 14 bases sitting between them. The chain's CDR3 is CSVGAAVAYEQYF. In nucleotides, the CDR3 is TGCAGCGTAGGGGCGGCAGTGGCCTACGAGCAGTACTTC.

The J gene is TRBJ1-2, the V gene TRBV27, with 8 bases lining up with TRBD1. The CDR3 runs to 14 residues. Unmatched junction bases numbered 5, after V lost 7 bases and J lost 1 base. CDR1 is MNHEY, CDR2 SMNVEV, per germline (reference sequence). The chain's CDR3 is CASKGQGYNYGYTF. DNA of the CDR3: TGTGCCAGCAAAGGACAGGGTTATAACTATGGCTACACCTTC.

The chain couples TRBV6-6 to TRBJ1-2, with a possible D match to TRBD1 (6 bases). The CDR3 sequence is 11 residues long. Germline V CDR1 and CDR2: MNHNY, SVGAGI (reference sequence). The V gene lost 2 bases and the J gene lost 10 bases, with 8 bases spanning the gap. In DNA, the CDR3 is TGTGCCAGCAGTTACCAGGGGTACTACACCTTC. Protein product: CASSYQGYYTF.

The table lists this clone with a few counts. The V gene is TRBV10-1, the J gene TRBJ2-1; 9 bases are shared with TRBD2. The germline gives CDR1 WNHNN, CDR2 SYGVQD (reference sequence). The CDR3 has 15 residues. The trim removed 6 bases at V and 2 bases at J, leaving 5 bases unmatched. The CDR3 nucleotides are TGCGCCAGCAGGCTGACTAGCGGTCCCTACAATGAGCAGTTCTTC. Translating it yields CASRLTSGPYNEQFF.

The V gene is TRBV6-5, the J gene TRBJ1-1; 7 nucleotides match TRBD1. Germline CDR1 MNHEY, CDR2 SVGAGI. The CDR3 is 13 amino acids. After removal of 5 bases from V and 7 bases from J, the junction contained 7 bases not matched to a gene. CDR3 residues: CASSTGERIEAFF. CDR3 coding DNA: TGTGCCAGCAGTACAGGGGAGAGGATTGAAGCTTTCTTT.

This chain joins TRBV5-6 and TRBJ1-2; the match to TRBD1 covers 8 bases. The J segment lost 4 bases and the V segment lost 3 bases, leaving 8 bases of the junction unmatched. The CDR3 is made up of 15 amino acids. Germline CDR1 SGHDT, CDR2 YYEEEE. CDR3 amino acids: CASSSGQDGSYGYTF. The DNA of the CDR3 is TGTGCCAGCAGCTCGGGACAGGATGGGAGCTATGGCTACACCTTC. Drawing the rest from reference TRBV5-6 and TRBJ1-2, the complete variable domain is DAGVTQSPTHLIKTRGQQVTLRCSPKSGHDTVSWYQQALGQGPQFIFQYYEEEERQRGNFPDRFSGHQFPNYSSELNVNALLLGDSALYLCASSSGQDGSYGYTFGSGTRLTVV.

The CDR3 DNA follows: TGTGCCAGCAGTGAATCACTAGCGGGATGGGGGTTCACAGATACGCAGTATTTT. This codes for CASSESLAGWGFTDTQYF. The chain combines TRBV2 with TRBJ2-3, with 10 bases that match TRBD2. V lost 2 bases to trimming and J lost 2 bases; unmatched junction nucleotides: 10. The germline V gene has CDR1 SNHLY and CDR2 FYNNEI. The CDR3 consists of 18 residues.

This clone was seen once. This chain joins TRBV27 and TRBJ2-2; TRBD2 is a possible D gene (5 bases). The CDR3 loop spans 12 amino acids. The germline V gene has CDR1 MNHEY and CDR2 SMNVEV (reference sequence). The V end was cut by 7 bases, the J end by 3 bases, with 6 bases between. The CDR3 bases are TGTGCCAGCACGGACTACACCGGGGAGCTGTTTTTT. Its protein is CASTDYTGELFF.

The rearrangement uses TRBV7-2 and TRBJ1-2; 7 positions agree with TRBD1. Looked up from germline, CDR1 is SGHTA and CDR2 is FQGNSA. The CDR3 consists of 14 residues. Germline trimming cut 4 bases from V and 8 bases from J; bases unmatched to any gene: 10. CDR3 bases: TGTGCCAGCAGCTCCGACAGGGCTTCCCGAGGCTACACCTTC. This codes for CASSSDRASRGYTF.

V and J are TRBV5-4 and TRBJ1-6; 7 positions match TRBD1. The CDR3 totals 13 residues. Per germline, CDR1 SGHNT and CDR2 YYREEE (reference sequence). Trimming cost V 4 bases and J 9 bases; bases outside gene matches: 4. This CDR3 reads CASSTGQTSPLHF. In nucleotides, the CDR3 is TGTGCCAGCAGCACGGGACAGACTTCACCCCTCCACTTT.

This clone appeared a single time. The rearrangement joins TRBV29-1 to TRBJ2-7; tentative D call: TRBD1 (7 bases). V lost 4 bases and J lost 5, with 18 bases in between. Germline V gene data show CDR1 as SQVTM and CDR2 as ANQGSEA. The CDR3 is 14 amino acids. The CDR3 loop is CSVVLRQGGDEQYF. DNA of the CDR3: TGCAGCGTTGTCCTTCGACAGGGAGGCGACGAGCAGTACTTC.

This clone was found once. The chain links TRBV6-4 to TRBJ1-2; TRBD1 matches 8 bases. The CDR3 is 17 amino acids. Germline CDR1 reads MRHNA; CDR2 reads SNTAGT. The J segment lost 3 bases and the V segment lost 2 bases, leaving 11 bases of the junction unmatched. CDR3 protein: CASSDPAGQGIDYGYTF. CDR3 DNA sequence: TGTGCCAGCAGTGACCCTGCCGGACAGGGTATAGACTATGGCTACACCTTC.

The CDR3 sequence is CAWSGGGETQYF. DNA for the CDR3: TGTGCCTGGAGTGGGGGCGGAGAGACCCAGTACTTC. V usage is TRBV30 and J usage is TRBJ2-5; a weak D match, TRBD1 (5 bases). This CDR3 contains 12 residues. The V gene's germline CDR1 is GTSNPN and CDR2 SVGIG (reference sequence). V was shortened by 1 base and J by 4 bases, with 7 bases between the two germline ends.

This chain connects TRBV27 to TRBJ2-5; a weak D match, TRBD2 (7 bases). Germline CDR1 reads MNHEY; CDR2 reads SMNVEV (reference sequence). CDR3 length: 16 residues. V was clipped by 7 bases and J by 3 bases, with 21 bases between them. The CDR3 is CASKGGVRVGEETQYF. CDR3 DNA: TGTGCCAGCAAAGGGGGGGTCAGGGTCGGTGAAGAGACCCAGTACTTC.

J is TRBJ1-1 and V is TRBV27, with D perhaps matching TRBD1 (5 bases). Germline assignment: CDR1 MNHEY and CDR2 SMNVEV (reference sequence). The length of the CDR3 is 11 residues. The V end was cut by 7 bases, the J end by 4 bases, with 7 bases between. The CDR3 DNA follows: TGTGCCAGCACCGGGGGCACTGAAGCTTTCTTT. It codes for CASTGGTEAFF.

CDR3 in amino acids: CARSFSLTCRRLSSEQYF. In nucleotides, the CDR3 is TGTGCCAGAAGTTTCTCTCTCACATGTAGGAGACTATCTTCAGAGCAGTACTTC. The chain has TRBV5-3 and TRBJ2-7; perhaps TRBD2 as D (5 bases). TRBV5-3 is an open reading frame, and its role is uncertain. The CDR3 contains 18 residues. V shed 5 bases and J shed 7 bases, with 31 bases lying between them.

The genes are TRBV4-3 and TRBJ2-3; 11 bases match TRBD2. J gave up 5 bases and V 0 bases, and 10 bases lay outside the gene matches. The CDR3 contains 18 residues. In germline, CDR1 is LGHNA, CDR2 YSLEER. CDR3 nucleotide sequence: TGCGCCAGCAGCCAAGATTATCGGCTAGCGGGGGGAGTAGATACGCAGTATTTT. Translation: CASSQDYRLAGGVDTQYF.

J is TRBJ1-4 and V is TRBV28, with 7 nucleotides matching TRBD1. CDR1 is MDHEN, CDR2 SYDVKM, per germline. Trimming cost V 3 bases and J 5 bases; bases outside gene matches: 6. This CDR3 spans 15 amino acids. The CDR3 is CASSFQGGLNEKLFF. The CDR3 DNA follows: TGTGCCAGCAGTTTTCAGGGGGGATTAAATGAAAAACTGTTTTTT.

The chain links TRBV6-5 to TRBJ1-1, with a tentative D call TRBD1 (6 bases). Trimming took off 6 bases at V and 1 base at J, with 9 bases between the two ends. The CDR3 extends over 13 amino acids. In germline, CDR1 is MNHEY, CDR2 SVGAGI. The CDR3 spells CASSQDRNTEAFF. CDR3 DNA: TGTGCCAGCAGCCAGGACAGGAACACTGAAGCTTTCTTT.

V is TRBV27 and J is TRBJ1-1; perhaps TRBD1 as D (6 bases). The CDR3 totals 13 residues. Per the germline V gene, CDR1 is MNHEY and CDR2 is SMNVEV (reference sequence). V was shortened by 3 bases and J by 3 bases, with 8 bases between the two germline ends. For the CDR3, the DNA is TGTGCCAGCAGTTTGGGACAAGACACTGAAGCTTTCTTT. It is translated as CASSLGQDTEAFF.

V and J are TRBV6-1 and TRBJ1-2; no definite D call. The germline gives CDR1 MNHNS, CDR2 SASEGT. V lost 0 bases and J lost 4, with 12 bases in between. This CDR3 has 15 residues. In DNA form, the CDR3 reads TGTGCCAGCAGTGAAGCCTTGGGCGTTGTCTATGGCTACACCTTC. This encodes CASSEALGVVYGYTF.

There are a few counts of this clone. The genes are TRBV7-3 and TRBJ2-3; 14 nucleotides agree with TRBD2. The CDR3 has 16 residues. V shed 3 bases, J shed 4 bases, and the junction held 3 bases outside the gene matches. Germline V CDR1 and CDR2: SGHTA, FQGTGA. The CDR3 sequence is CASSLGLAGVADTQYF. The CDR3 bases are TGTGCCAGCAGCTTGGGACTAGCGGGAGTAGCAGATACGCAGTATTTT.

This clone was seen a handful of times. V gene TRBV4-1 combines with J gene TRBJ1-4; D possibly corresponds to TRBD1 (6 bases). The V end was cut by 6 bases, the J end by 5 bases, with 19 bases between. CDR1 and CDR2 (germline): MGHRA, YSYEKL. CDR3 length equals 16 residues. CDR3 sequence (DNA): TGCGCCAGCAGGAGTACGAGACAGGTCAGGAATGAAAAACTGTTTTTT. It specifies CASRSTRQVRNEKLFF.

This rearrangement joins TRBV28 to TRBJ2-7; 9 bases line up with TRBD1. The CDR3 runs 16 residues. V was clipped by 4 bases and J by 5 bases; unmatched bases: 12. Germline values: CDR1 MDHEN, CDR2 SYDVKM. The CDR3 DNA follows: TGTGCCAGCAGTTCCCAGGGGACAGGGTGGATTCACGAGCAGTACTTC. Encoded protein: CASSSQGTGWIHEQYF.

The V and J genes are TRBV7-2 and TRBJ1-6, with 7 bases aligning to TRBD1. V was clipped by 1 base and J by 9 bases; unmatched bases: 0. The CDR3 sequence is 13 residues long. Germline CDR1 is SGHTA and CDR2 is FQGNSA. The CDR3, as DNA: TGTGCCAGCAGCTTAGACAGGGGTTCACCCCTCCACTTT. This sequence encodes CASSLDRGSPLHF.

This clone came up a few times. This chain links TRBV19 with TRBJ1-2, with D possibly being TRBD1 (5 bases). From germline, CDR1 is LNHDA and CDR2 SQIVND (reference sequence). The V and J ends lost 1 base and 0 bases respectively, with 9 bases between them. The CDR3 is 15 amino acids. CDR3: CASSIVGTANYGYTF. The CDR3 coding sequence is TGTGCCAGTAGTATAGTTGGGACTGCTAACTATGGCTACACCTTC.

Points on this clone: The junction does not match germline at one end; this may be a read error. V and J are TRBV6-1 and TRBJ1-5; D uncertain. The CDR3 covers 13 residues. Germline V gives CDR1 MNHNS, CDR2 SASEGT. This CDR3 reads CASGDGLNQPQHF. DNA of the CDR3: TGTGCCAGCGGTGACGGACTGAATCAGCCCCAGCATTTT.

The rearrangement links TRBV27 to TRBJ1-2; 9 bases are shared with TRBD1. The V gene's germline CDR1 is MNHEY and CDR2 SMNVEV (reference sequence). Trimming took 1 base from V and 8 from J; bases not matched to a gene: 11. This CDR3 is built from 16 residues. CDR3 in DNA: TGTGCCAGCAGTTTATATCCCCCCGACAGGGGGGGCGGCTACACCTTC. This sequence encodes CASSLYPPDRGGGYTF.

The chain has TRBV30 and TRBJ2-1; possible D gene TRBD2, 6 bases. The CDR3 runs to 14 residues. Germline V CDR1 and CDR2: GTSNPN, SVGIG (reference sequence). V was shortened by 3 bases and J by 3 bases, with 12 bases between the two germline ends. In DNA form, the CDR3 reads TGTGCCTGGAGCATCGGGAGAGGCTACAATGAGCAGTTCTTC. Encoded protein: CAWSIGRGYNEQFF.